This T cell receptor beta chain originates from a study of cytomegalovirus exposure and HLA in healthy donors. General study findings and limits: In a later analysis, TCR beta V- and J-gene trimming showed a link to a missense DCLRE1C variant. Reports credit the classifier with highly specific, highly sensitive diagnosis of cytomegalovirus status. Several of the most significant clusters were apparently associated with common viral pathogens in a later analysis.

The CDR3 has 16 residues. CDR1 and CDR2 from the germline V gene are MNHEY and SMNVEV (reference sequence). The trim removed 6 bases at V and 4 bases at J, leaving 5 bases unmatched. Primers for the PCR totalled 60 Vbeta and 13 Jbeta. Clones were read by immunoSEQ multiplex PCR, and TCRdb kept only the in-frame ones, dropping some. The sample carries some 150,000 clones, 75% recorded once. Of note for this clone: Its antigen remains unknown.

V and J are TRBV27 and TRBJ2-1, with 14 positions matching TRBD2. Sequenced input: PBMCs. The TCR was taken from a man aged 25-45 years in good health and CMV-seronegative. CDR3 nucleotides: TGTGCCAGCAGCCCCGGGACTAGCGGGAGTTACAATGAGCAGTTCTTC. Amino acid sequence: CASSPGTSGSYNEQFF.